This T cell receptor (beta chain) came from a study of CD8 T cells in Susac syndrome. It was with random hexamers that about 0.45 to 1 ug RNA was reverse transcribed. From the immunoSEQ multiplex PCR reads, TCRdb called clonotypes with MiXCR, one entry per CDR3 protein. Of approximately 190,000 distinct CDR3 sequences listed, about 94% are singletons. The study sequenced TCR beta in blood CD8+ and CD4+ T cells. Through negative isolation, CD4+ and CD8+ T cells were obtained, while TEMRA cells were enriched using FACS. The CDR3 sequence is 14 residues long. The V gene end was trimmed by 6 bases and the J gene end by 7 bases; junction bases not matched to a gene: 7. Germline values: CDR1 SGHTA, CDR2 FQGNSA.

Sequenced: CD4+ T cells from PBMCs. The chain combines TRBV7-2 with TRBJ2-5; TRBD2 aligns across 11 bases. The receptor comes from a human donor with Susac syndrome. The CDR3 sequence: CASSLSGGAGTQYF. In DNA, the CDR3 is TGTGCCAGCAGTCTTAGCGGGGGGGCAGGGACCCAGTACTTC.